Listed here are 16 T cell receptor beta chains from one sample, sequenced in a study of CD8 T cells in ankylosing spondylitis. Study findings and constraints: One TCR beta motif, made up of roughly 8 highly homologous variants, appeared characteristic of ankylosing spondylitis blood.

In TCRdb, the 5' RACE reads were re-called with MiXCR into one record per CDR3 protein. The sample holds about 480,000 distinct CDR3 sequences; roughly 17% are singletons and the top ten take approximately 1%. These receptors' targets are unknown. Sequencing was done on a sample of blood, either unsorted or a sorted T cell fraction (not recorded which). Source of these receptors: a male donor with ankylosing spondylitis.

This clonotype was seen just once. V and J are TRBV11-2 and TRBJ2-5; perhaps TRBD2 as D (6 bases). CDR3 length equals 16 residues. V was cut by 0 bases and J by 2 bases, with 13 bases left in between. The germline V gene has CDR1 SGHAT and CDR2 FQNNGV. The CDR3 spells CASSLEGGKRQETQYF. Written as DNA, the CDR3 is TGTGCCAGCAGCTTAGAGGGCGGGAAACGACAAGAGACCCAGTACTTC.

The DNA of the CDR3 is TGTGCCAGCTCACCACCGGAGGGCACAGATACGCAGTATTTT. It is translated as CASSPPEGTDTQYF. The chain couples TRBV18 to TRBJ2-3, with D possibly being TRBD2 (5 bases). Trimming left V 0 bases short and J 1 base short, with 5 bases between. Germline V gene data show CDR1 as KGHSH and CDR2 as LQKENI. The CDR3 loop spans 14 amino acids.

V and J are TRBV7-2 and TRBJ2-4, with 9 bases identical to TRBD1. Germline trimming cut 5 bases from V and 1 base from J; bases unmatched to any gene: 6. The CDR3 length is 16 residues. CDR1 is SGHTA and CDR2 is FQGNSA in the germline V gene. This CDR3 is CASSPRTGAAKNIQYF. The CDR3 nucleotides read TGTGCCAGCAGCCCCCGGACAGGGGCGGCCAAAAACATTCAGTACTTC.

The chain recombines TRBV20-1 with TRBJ2-2; TRBD2 matches 10 bases. The CDR3 sequence is 15 residues long. CDR1 and CDR2 from the germline V gene are DFQATT and SNEGSKA (reference sequence). The trim removed 6 bases at V and 7 bases at J, leaving 11 bases unmatched. CDR3 DNA sequence: TGCAGTGCCGACAATAGCGGGAGGAAGGGCGGGGAGCTGTTTTTT. It encodes CSADNSGRKGGELFF.

The sample holds a few counts of this clonotype. The chain is built from TRBV6-5 and TRBJ1-2, with 7 nucleotides matching TRBD1. CDR1 and CDR2 from the germline V gene are MNHEY and SVGAGI. This CDR3 region has 15 residues. V shed 2 bases, J shed 3 bases, and the junction held 6 bases outside the gene matches. This CDR3 is CASSYPPGTDYGYTF. CDR3 DNA: TGTGCCAGCAGTTACCCCCCTGGGACAGACTATGGCTACACCTTC.

This clonotype occurred a few times. V and J are TRBV28 and TRBJ1-2, with D tentatively TRBD1 (5 bases). The CDR3 contains 14 residues. Trimming left V 3 bases short and J 4 bases short, with 12 bases between. Germline-derived CDR1 and CDR2 are MDHEN and SYDVKM. This CDR3 is CASSLGGVLYGYTF. The CDR3 DNA is TGTGCCAGCAGTTTGGGGGGGGTCCTCTATGGCTACACCTTC.

There are a few counts of this clonotype. The chain combines TRBV7-9 with TRBJ2-2, with 9 bases aligning to TRBD1. CDR1 and CDR2 (germline): SEHNR, FQNEAQ (reference sequence). V was clipped by 5 bases and J by 6 bases; unmatched bases: 13. CDR3 length: 17 amino acids. CDR3 DNA: TGTGCCAGCAGCCATGGGTCCCGGGACAGGGTGGCCGGGGAGCTGTTTTTT. Translation gives CASSHGSRDRVAGELFF.

J is TRBJ2-3 and V is TRBV7-9; TRBD1 or TRBD2 may be the D gene (5 bases each). Trimming pared 1 base from V and 13 bases from J, leaving 15 bases between. CDR3 length: 13 residues. The V gene's germline CDR1 is SEHNR and CDR2 FQNEAQ (reference sequence). This CDR3 is CASSLDVEGRKYF. CDR3 DNA sequence: TGTGCCAGCAGCTTAGATGTTGAGGGGCGTAAGTATTTT.

The chain links TRBV10-3 to TRBJ1-3; D gene uncertain. CDR1 and CDR2 (germline): ENHRY, SYGVKD. The CDR3 extends over 13 amino acids. V gave up 6 bases and J gave up 2 bases, with 8 bases separating them. The CDR3 sequence is CAISPEAGNTIYF. The CDR3 bases are TGTGCCATCAGCCCGGAGGCTGGAAACACCATATATTTT.

This clonotype was seen only a few times. The chain joins TRBV3-1 to TRBJ2-1, with TRBD2 matching 9 bases. CDR1 and CDR2 from the germline V gene are LGHDT and YNNKEL (reference sequence). The J segment lost 8 bases and the V segment lost 4 bases, leaving 12 bases of the junction unmatched. CDR3 size: 16 residues. This CDR3 is CASSLAGTSLNDEQFF. In DNA form, the CDR3 reads TGTGCCAGCAGCCTAGCCGGGACTAGCTTGAACGATGAGCAGTTCTTC.

This clonotype was counted a few times. J is TRBJ2-5 and V is TRBV19; 8 bases line up with TRBD2. The CDR3 has 15 amino acids. Germline CDR1 LNHDA, CDR2 SQIVND (reference sequence). V trimming: 8 bases; J trimming: 1 base; junction bases outside the gene matches: 9. The CDR3 spells CASSTGSGGQETQYF. Here the CDR3 DNA reads TGTGCCAGTTCTACAGGGAGCGGGGGCCAAGAGACCCAGTACTTC.

This clonotype has only a few counts. The chain employs TRBV12-3 or TRBV12-4 and TRBJ2-7; D remains ambiguous. V lost 6 bases to trimming and J lost 2 bases, with 8 bases between them. CDR3 length: 12 amino acids. The CDR3 DNA follows: TGTGCCAGCAGCTGGAAACCCTACGAGCAGTACTTC. Translated, it gives CASSWKPYEQYF.

In this sample, this clonotype turned up many times. A read error may produce the germline difference seen at one junction end. This rearrangement joins TRBV5-1 to TRBJ2-7, with TRBD1 matching 7 bases. This CDR3 is 12 amino acids long. CDR1 SGHRS and CDR2 YFSETQ come from the germline V gene. CDR3 DNA sequence: TGTGCCAGCAGTTCAGGGGGTTACGAGCAGTACTTC. Protein product: CASSSGGYEQYF. The full variable domain, rest sourced from reference TRBV5-1 and TRBJ2-7, is KAGVTQTPRYLIKTRGQQVTLSCSPISGHRSVSWYQQTPGQGLQFLFEYFSETQRNKGNFPGRFSGRQFSNSRSEMNVSTLELGDSALYLCASSSGGYEQYFGPGTRLTVT.

The chain couples TRBV11-1 to TRBJ2-1; 9 positions agree with TRBD1. V shed 5 bases, J shed 6 bases, and the junction held 8 bases outside the gene matches. The CDR3 consists of 15 residues. The germline gives CDR1 SGHAT, CDR2 FQDESV (reference sequence). CDR3 residues: CASSARDRVFNEQFF. For the CDR3, the DNA is TGTGCCAGCAGCGCAAGGGACAGGGTATTCAATGAGCAGTTCTTC.

This clonotype was seen only a few times. The chain carries TRBV15 and TRBJ2-5; 9 nucleotides agree with TRBD1. The CDR3 contains 16 residues. The J segment lost 5 bases and the V segment lost 5 bases, leaving 12 bases of the junction unmatched. Germline V gene lookup returns CDR1 LNHNV and CDR2 YYDKDF (reference sequence). As DNA, the CDR3 is TGTGCCACCAGCGGGGGACAGGGACCCAGTAGGGAGACCCAGTACTTC. Its translation: CATSGGQGPSRETQYF.

The chain is built from TRBV6-1 and TRBJ2-1, with TRBD2 identical over 9 bases. There are 15 residues in the CDR3. The V gene's germline CDR1 is MNHNS and CDR2 SASEGT. V lost 6 bases to trimming and J lost 7 bases; unmatched junction nucleotides: 10. The CDR3 DNA is TGTGCCAGCAGCCCCCCACTAGCGGGCAAAAATGAGCAGTTCTTC. Protein: CASSPPLAGKNEQFF.